Each of the 20 T cell receptor beta chains below was sequenced from the same sample in a study of cytomegalovirus exposure and HLA in healthy donors (dated by TCRdb to about 2017). Libraries were prepared through the immunoSEQ multiplex PCR assay. The table comes from immuneACCESS by way of TCRdb, which keeps in-frame sequences with V and J called. Part of the clones is missing from these tables; in studies checked, under half for an unresolved V gene and the rest for unknown reasons. The sample records around 250,000 clones, roughly 91% of which are singletons. Roughly 3% of the sample is held by the ten biggest clonotypes. The sequenced material came from PBMCs. All receptors derive from a woman aged 25 to 45 in good health and CMV-seronegative.

The chain uses TRBV4-1 and TRBJ2-7; 9 bases fit TRBD1. After removal of 3 bases from V and 3 bases from J, the junction contained 3 bases not matched to a gene. This CDR3 is 14 amino acids long. Germline values: CDR1 MGHRA, CDR2 YSYEKL. The CDR3 nucleotides are TGCGCCAGCAGCCACCCGGGACAGGGCTACGAGCAGTACTTC. Protein: CASSHPGQGYEQYF.

The rearrangement links TRBV19 to TRBJ2-7; a possible D gene is TRBD2 (6 bases). The germline CDR1 and CDR2 sequences are LNHDA and SQIVND (reference sequence). The CDR3 loop spans 12 amino acids. V was cut by 5 bases and J by 12 bases, with 17 bases left in between. The DNA of the CDR3 is TGTGCCAGTAGTTTTGTGGGGGGATCTCCGTACTTC. Translated: CASSFVGGSPYF.

The chain combines TRBV11-3 with TRBJ2-1; D gene uncertain. Trimming took 7 bases from V and 0 from J, leaving 10 bases between them. Germline loops: CDR1 SGHNT, CDR2 YENEEA. The CDR3 extends over 14 amino acids. The CDR3 protein is CASNSRLSYNEQFF. CDR3 bases: TGTGCCAGCAATAGCCGCCTCTCCTACAATGAGCAGTTCTTC.

This clone was observed a single time. The CDR3 sequence is CATSRAPDSGTDTQYF. The CDR3 DNA follows: TGTGCCACCAGCAGAGCGCCGGACAGCGGCACAGATACGCAGTATTTT. V is TRBV15 and J is TRBJ2-3; D perhaps matches TRBD1 (6 bases). This CDR3 has 16 residues. Germline V CDR1 and CDR2: LNHNV, YYDKDF (reference sequence). V was clipped by 1 base and J by 1 base, with 12 bases between them.

The rearrangement joins TRBV14 to TRBJ2-7; 7 bases line up with TRBD2. The CDR3 is 15 amino acids. The J segment lost 6 bases and the V segment lost 0 bases, leaving 8 bases of the junction unmatched. Germline V gene sequence: CDR1 SGHDN, CDR2 FVKESK. The CDR3 DNA follows: TGTGCCAGCAGCCAAGACCACGGAGCGGGGAGCGAGCAGTACTTC. This codes for CASSQDHGAGSEQYF.

The chain combines TRBV7-2 with TRBJ2-1; D is ambiguous. V dropped 5 bases and J dropped 4 bases, with 9 bases sitting between them. The CDR3 is made up of 13 amino acids. Per germline, CDR1 SGHTA and CDR2 FQGNSA. CDR3 nucleotides: TGTGCCAGCAGCGACTGGGGTTACAATGAGCAGTTCTTC. As protein: CASSDWGYNEQFF.

J is TRBJ1-4 and V is TRBV6-6; the D gene is possibly TRBD1 (5 bases). The length of the CDR3 is 14 residues. Germline CDR1 and CDR2: MNHNY and SVGAGI (reference sequence). Trimming cost V 4 bases and J 4 bases, with 10 bases left between them. In nucleotides, the CDR3 is TGTGCCAGCAGTTGGGCCAGGGATAATGAAAAACTGTTTTTT. Amino acids: CASSWARDNEKLFF.

This chain uses TRBV7-8 with TRBJ2-1; no reliable D call. This CDR3 contains 16 residues. The germline V and J ends were trimmed by 5 bases and 1 base, with 15 bases remaining between them. Germline CDR1 SGHVS, CDR2 FQNEAQ. As DNA, the CDR3 is TGTGCCAGCAGCGACCGCCGGACCATTTCCTACAATGAGCAGTTCTTC. Encoded protein: CASSDRRTISYNEQFF.

The CDR3 region is CATSSRTKFYEQYF. CDR3 in DNA: TGTGCCACCAGCAGTAGGACTAAATTCTACGAGCAGTACTTC. J is TRBJ2-7 and V is TRBV15; D possibly corresponds to TRBD2 (6 bases). Trimming cost V 3 bases and J 3 bases, with 12 bases left between them. Germline lookup yields CDR1 LNHNV and CDR2 YYDKDF (reference sequence). The CDR3 has 14 amino acids.

V is TRBV28 and J is TRBJ2-7; D might be TRBD2 (6 bases). CDR3 length: 12 residues. V lost 6 bases to trimming and J lost 4 bases, with 10 bases between them. Germline V gene lookup returns CDR1 MDHEN and CDR2 SYDVKM. The CDR3 DNA reads TGTGCCAGCAGCTGGGGGGATTACGAGCAGTACTTC. This gives the protein CASSWGDYEQYF. Supplemented by reference TRBV28 and TRBJ2-7, the full variable domain reads DVKVTQSSRYLVKRTGEKVFLECVQDMDHENMFWYRQDPGLGLRLIYFSYDVKMKEKGDIPEGYSVSREKKERFSLILESASTNQTSMYLCASSWGDYEQYFGPGTRLTVT.

The V call is TRBV19, the J call TRBJ2-7, with D uncertain. The CDR3 covers 14 residues. Trimming removed 3 bases from V and 2 bases from J, with 11 bases in between. Germline values: CDR1 LNHDA, CDR2 SQIVND (reference sequence). The CDR3 region is CASSIPGPAYEQYF. The CDR3 nucleotides read TGTGCCAGTAGTATCCCCGGGCCCGCCTACGAGCAGTACTTC.

The chain joins TRBV15 to TRBJ2-1; 13 nucleotides agree with TRBD2. The CDR3 has 17 residues. CDR1 and CDR2 (germline): LNHNV, YYDKDF (reference sequence). V shed 4 bases and J 4 bases; nucleotides not matched to a gene: 7. CDR3 region: CATSISWTSGRYNEQFF. As DNA, the CDR3 is TGTGCCACCAGCATTAGTTGGACTAGCGGGAGATACAATGAGCAGTTCTTC.

The rearrangement joins TRBV29-1 to TRBJ2-7; no reliable D call. CDR1 is SQVTM and CDR2 is ANQGSEA in the germline V gene. CDR3 length: 14 residues. With 0 bases removed from V and 0 bases from J, the gap between germline ends came to 9 bases. The CDR3 is CSVEEASSSYEQYF. In DNA form, the CDR3 reads TGCAGCGTTGAAGAGGCGTCGAGCTCCTACGAGCAGTACTTC.

The chain joins TRBV2 to TRBJ2-1; no clear D. Germline lookup yields CDR1 SNHLY and CDR2 FYNNEI. With 3 bases removed from V and 4 bases from J, the gap between germline ends came to 7 bases. The length of the CDR3 is 13 residues. The CDR3 reads CASSDTAYNEQFF. As DNA, the CDR3 is TGTGCCAGCAGTGATACGGCTTACAATGAGCAGTTCTTC.

The sample holds one count of this clone. The chain recombines TRBV4-3 with TRBJ2-3; TRBD2 aligns across 8 bases. Germline V gene data show CDR1 as LGHNA and CDR2 as YSLEER. With 1 base clipped from V and 4 bases from J, the junction kept 16 bases outside the gene matches. CDR3 length: 19 residues. CDR3 loop: CASSQGPLSREAFADTQYF. CDR3 nucleotide sequence: TGCGCCAGCAGCCAAGGGCCCCTCTCGCGGGAGGCGTTTGCAGATACGCAGTATTTT.

The chain recombines TRBV27 with TRBJ2-7; 7 nucleotides match TRBD1. Germline CDR1 and CDR2: MNHEY and SMNVEV (reference sequence). With 5 bases clipped from V and 5 bases from J, the junction kept 9 bases outside the gene matches. The CDR3 totals 14 residues. The CDR3 sequence is CASSPSDRDHEQYF. CDR3 sequence (DNA): TGTGCCAGCAGTCCCTCCGACAGGGACCACGAGCAGTACTTC.

Remarks on this clone: This sample includes further DNA sequences coding for the same CDR3. The CDR3 loop is CASSLGSGGYEQYF. CDR3 DNA: TGTGCCAGCAGCTTAGGGTCAGGGGGCTACGAGCAGTACTTC. The genes are TRBV11-2 and TRBJ2-7; 7 nucleotides match TRBD1. Trimming at V came to 1 base and at J to 3 bases, leaving 3 bases not matched to a gene. The germline CDR1 and CDR2 sequences are SGHAT and FQNNGV. The CDR3 spans 14 residues.

V is TRBV19 and J is TRBJ1-1, with D hard to call. Trimming stripped 4 bases from V and 6 bases from J, with 12 bases between. CDR3 length equals 13 residues. CDR1 LNHDA and CDR2 SQIVND come from the germline V gene (reference sequence). The chain's CDR3 is CASSSLGPAEAFF. The DNA of the CDR3 is TGTGCCAGTAGTAGCCTCGGTCCAGCTGAAGCTTTCTTT.

The chain is built from TRBV30 and TRBJ2-2; D unresolved. This CDR3 region has 14 residues. V was cut by 3 bases and J by 1 base, with 9 bases left in between. Germline-derived CDR1 and CDR2 are GTSNPN and SVGIG (reference sequence). CDR3 sequence reads: CAWRFTKNTGELFF. The CDR3 DNA reads as TGTGCCTGGAGATTCACCAAGAACACCGGGGAGCTGTTTTTT.

The V and J genes are TRBV13 and TRBJ2-3, with 9 nucleotides matching TRBD2. The CDR3 is made up of 18 amino acids. Germline CDR1 reads PRHDT; CDR2 reads FYEKMQ (reference sequence). After removal of 5 bases from V and 0 bases from J, the junction contained 12 bases not matched to a gene. The chain's CDR3 is CASSVRLAETSSTDTQYF. The CDR3, as DNA: TGTGCCAGCAGCGTCAGACTAGCGGAGACTTCTAGCACAGATACGCAGTATTTT.